This T cell receptor beta chain was recorded in a study of blood T cells in healthy people across ages. Primers used in a second PCR of about 6 to 11 cycles were a sample-barcoded 5' primer and a J-beta primer mix. TCRdb re-called the 5' RACE reads through MiXCR, storing one row per CDR3 protein. The sample carries about 1.4 million distinct CDR3 sequences, around 59% recorded once. The trim removed 0 bases at V and 4 bases at J, leaving 4 bases unmatched. Looked up from germline, CDR1 is KGHSH and CDR2 is LQKENI. The CDR3 is made up of 16 amino acids. Sequenced input: blood. The chain has TRBV18 and TRBJ2-1; the match to TRBD2 covers 9 bases. The receptor comes from a young man in good health. Here the CDR3 DNA reads TGTGCCAGCTCACCACCGGCTAGCGGGGTATACAATGAGCAGTTCTTC. Translating gives CASSPPASGVYNEQFF.